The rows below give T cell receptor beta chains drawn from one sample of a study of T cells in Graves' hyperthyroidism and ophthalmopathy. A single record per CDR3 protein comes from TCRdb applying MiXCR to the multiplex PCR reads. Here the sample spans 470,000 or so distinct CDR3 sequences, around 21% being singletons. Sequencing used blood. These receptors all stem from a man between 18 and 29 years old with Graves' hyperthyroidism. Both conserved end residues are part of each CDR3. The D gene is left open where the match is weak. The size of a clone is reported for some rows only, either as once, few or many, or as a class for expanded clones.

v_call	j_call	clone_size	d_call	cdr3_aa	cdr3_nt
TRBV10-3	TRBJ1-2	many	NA	CAISDGGNYGYTF	TGTGCCATCAGTGACGGGGGTAACTATGGCTACACCTTC
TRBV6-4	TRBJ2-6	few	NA	CASNLRSGAANVLTF	TGTGCCAGCAATTTACGGAGCGGTGCGGCCAACGTCCTGACTTTC
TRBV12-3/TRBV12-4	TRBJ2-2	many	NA	CASSYLSGELFF	TGTGCCAGCAGTTATCTCAGCGGGGAGCTGTTTTTT
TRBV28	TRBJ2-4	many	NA	CASSLAPGWGLAKNIQYF	TGTGCCAGCAGTTTGGCCCCAGGGTGGGGTCTAGCCAAAAACATTCAGTACTTC
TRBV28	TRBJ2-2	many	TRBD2	CASSSQVGRAALSGELFF	TGTGCCAGCAGTTCTCAAGTGGGGAGGGCAGCATTGTCCGGGGAGCTGTTTTTT
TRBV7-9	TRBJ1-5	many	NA	CASSLEYQPQHF	TGTGCCAGCAGCTTAGAATATCAGCCCCAGCATTTT
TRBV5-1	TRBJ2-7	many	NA	CASSPDTSLYEQYF	TGCGCCAGCAGCCCTGACACCTCGCTGTACGAGCAGTACTTC
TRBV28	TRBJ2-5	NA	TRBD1	CASSLPGQDEETQYF	TGTGCCAGCAGTTTACCGGGACAGGACGAAGAGACCCAGTACTTC
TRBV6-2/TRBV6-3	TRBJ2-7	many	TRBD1	CASSFQGELAEQYF	TGTGCCAGCAGTTTTCAGGGGGAGCTGGCCGAGCAGTACTTC
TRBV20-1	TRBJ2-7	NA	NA	CRALGGQGRLVNEQYF	TGCAGGGCCTTGGGCGGGCAGGGAAGATTGGTCAACGAGCAGTACTTC
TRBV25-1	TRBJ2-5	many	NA	CASSEAGGETQYF	TGTGCCAGCAGTGAAGCAGGGGGGGAGACCCAGTACTTC
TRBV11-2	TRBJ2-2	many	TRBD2	CASSPTSGGTGELFF	TGTGCCAGCAGCCCTACTAGCGGGGGGACCGGGGAGCTGTTTTTT
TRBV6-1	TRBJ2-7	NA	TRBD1	CASSEKSSGTAIYEQYF	TGTGCCAGCAGTGAAAAATCTTCCGGGACAGCGATCTACGAGCAGTACTTC
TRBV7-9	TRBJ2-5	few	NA	CANSPRTYRETQYF	TGTGCCAACAGCCCTCGGACGTACCGAGAGACCCAGTACTTC
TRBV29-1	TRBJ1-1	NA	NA	CSAAPSGAGEAFF	TGCAGCGCCGCACCCTCAGGGGCGGGTGAAGCTTTCTTT
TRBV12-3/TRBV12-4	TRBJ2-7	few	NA	CASRPGHTYEQYF	TGTGCCAGCAGGCCGGGACACACCTACGAGCAGTACTTC
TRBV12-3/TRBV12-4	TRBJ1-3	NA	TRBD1	CASSLEGANTIYF	TGTGCCAGCAGTTTAGAGGGGGCAAACACCATATATTTT
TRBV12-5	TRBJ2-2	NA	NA	CASGLSQTGELFF	TGTGCTAGTGGTTTATCCCAGACCGGGGAGCTGTTTTTT
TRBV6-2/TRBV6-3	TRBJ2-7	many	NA	CASSYSIFRGYEQYF	TGTGCCAGCAGTTACTCTATTTTTAGGGGCTACGAGCAGTACTTC
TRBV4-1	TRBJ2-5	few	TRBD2	CASSPTRVSGGAQETQYF	TGCGCCAGCAGCCCCACCCGGGTGAGCGGGGGGGCCCAGGAGACCCAGTACTTC
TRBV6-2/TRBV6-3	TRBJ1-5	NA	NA	CASRPQGTPVGQPQHF	TGTGCCAGCAGACCCCAGGGGACGCCGGTAGGTCAGCCCCAGCATTTT
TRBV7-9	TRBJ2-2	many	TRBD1	CASSTTGDNTGELFF	TGTGCCAGCAGCACGACAGGGGACAACACCGGGGAGCTGTTTTTT
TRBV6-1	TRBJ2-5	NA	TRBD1	CASSTGTGGRGTQYF	TGTGCCAGCAGTACCGGGACAGGGGGACGGGGGACCCAGTACTTC
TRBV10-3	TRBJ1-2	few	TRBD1	CAINPGQGYTF	TGTGCCATCAACCCGGGACAGGGCTACACCTTC
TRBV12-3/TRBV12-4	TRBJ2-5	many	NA	CASSSQEGETQYF	TGTGCCAGCAGCTCCCAGGAGGGAGAGACCCAGTACTTC
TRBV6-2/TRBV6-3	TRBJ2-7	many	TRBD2	CASSPSRIAGATYEQYF	TGTGCCAGCAGCCCCTCGAGAATAGCGGGGGCTACCTACGAGCAGTACTTC
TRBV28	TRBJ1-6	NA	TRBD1	CASSRTGSNSPLHF	TGTGCCAGCAGTCGGACAGGGAGTAATTCACCCCTCCACTTT
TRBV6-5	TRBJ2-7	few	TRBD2	CASSPSGGGSEQYF	TGTGCCAGCAGTCCCTCGGGGGGTGGGAGTGAGCAGTACTTC
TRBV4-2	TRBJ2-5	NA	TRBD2	CASSQQQPRRTSGQETQYF	TGTGCCAGCAGCCAACAGCAACCCAGGAGGACTAGCGGTCAAGAGACCCAGTACTTC
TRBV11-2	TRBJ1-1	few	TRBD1	CASIRGQGGHGTEAFF	TGTGCCAGCATACGGGGACAGGGGGGCCACGGCACTGAAGCTTTCTTT
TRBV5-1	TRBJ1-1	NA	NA	CASSLGGLNTEAVF	TGCGCCAGCAGCTTGGGGGGCTTGAACACTGAAGCTGTCTTT
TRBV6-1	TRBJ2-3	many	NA	CASSEEAADTQYF	TGTGCCAGCAGTGAAGAGGCAGCAGATACGCAGTATTTT
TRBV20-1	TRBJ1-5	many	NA	CSASIVAGVYSNQPQHF	TGCAGTGCTAGCATCGTCGCCGGGGTCTATAGCAATCAGCCCCAGCATTTT
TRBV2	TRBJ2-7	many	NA	CASGPQSYEQYF	TGTGCCAGCGGCCCGCAGAGCTACGAGCAGTACTTC
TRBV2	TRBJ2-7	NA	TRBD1	CASSRTGGWQYF	TGTGCCAGCAGTCGGACAGGGGGCTGGCAGTACTTC
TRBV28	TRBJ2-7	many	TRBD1	CASSATGWPYEQYF	TGTGCCAGCAGCGCGACAGGGTGGCCCTACGAGCAGTACTTC
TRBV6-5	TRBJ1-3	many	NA	CASSYAQGGNTIYF	TGTGCCAGCAGTTACGCTCAGGGGGGAAACACCATATATTTT